This is a list of T cell receptor beta chains from one sample in a study of blood T cell repertoires in COVID-19. Method: immunoSEQ multiplex PCR; TCRdb's copy keeps in-frame clones and lacks some. The top ten clones hold roughly 10% of a sample with over 200,000 clones, approximately 90% of them seen once. What was sequenced was PBMCs or T cells enriched from blood (not recorded which). These TCRs come from a man aged 25-45 years who had recovered from COVID-19. The CDR3 runs from the conserved cysteine through the conserved F or W. The D gene is left open where the match is weak. Clone sizes are given selectively: once, few, many, or a class where the clone is expanded.

DNA: TGTGCCAGCAGCTTAGGTCAGGGTAGCGGTATAGGAGAGACCCAGTACTTC
CDR3: CASSLGQGSGIGETQYF
D: -
V: TRBV7-9
J: TRBJ2-5
size: -

DNA: TGTGCCAGCAGTTACTCGTCTAGCGGCCTAATGAATACGCAGTATTTT
CDR3: CASSYSSSGLMNTQYF
D: TRBD2
V: TRBV6-5
J: TRBJ2-3
size: -

DNA: TGTGCCAGCAGCCGTCACCCCGCCCTGGGCGTCGGGGAAACCTACGAGCAGTACTTC
CDR3: CASSRHPALGVGETYEQYF
D: -
V: TRBV6-2/TRBV6-3
J: TRBJ2-7
size: -

DNA: TGCGCCAGCAGCAGGGACAGAGAGTACGAGCAGTACTTC
CDR3: CASSRDREYEQYF
D: TRBD1
V: TRBV5-1
J: TRBJ2-7
size: -

DNA: TGTGCCTGGAGTGTGCAGGGGAGTCAGCCCCAGCATTTT
CDR3: CAWSVQGSQPQHF
D: -
V: TRBV30
J: TRBJ1-5
size: -

DNA: TGTGCCAGCAGCTTGATAGGTCCAGGGGGCCCGCCAGGTAATGAAAAACTGTTTTTT
CDR3: CASSLIGPGGPPGNEKLFF
D: TRBD1
V: TRBV5-8
J: TRBJ1-4
size: -

DNA: TGTGCCAGCAGCCGGGACAGATATCAGCCCCAGCATTTT
CDR3: CASSRDRYQPQHF
D: -
V: TRBV21-1
J: TRBJ1-5
size: -

DNA: TGTGCCAGCAGTGGCTCCTTTGGGGGGGGGCAGTTCTTC
CDR3: CASSGSFGGGQFF
D: TRBD2
V: TRBV6-4
J: TRBJ2-1
size: -

DNA: TGTGCCAGCAGTCGGGGGATTGGCTACACCTTC
CDR3: CASSRGIGYTF
D: -
V: TRBV27
J: TRBJ1-2
size: -

DNA: TGTGCCTGGAGTCCTCGGACTTCACACACCGGGGAGCTGTTTTTT
CDR3: CAWSPRTSHTGELFF
D: -
V: TRBV30
J: TRBJ2-2
size: -

DNA: TGTGCCAGCAGCTTAGAGGAGAACACTGAAGCTTTCTTT
CDR3: CASSLEENTEAFF
D: -
V: TRBV7-3
J: TRBJ1-1
size: -

DNA: TGTGCCAGCAGTCCGTCAACGGACAGAAGGAACACTGAAGCTTTCTTT
CDR3: CASSPSTDRRNTEAFF
D: -
V: TRBV27
J: TRBJ1-1
size: -

DNA: TGTGCCAGCAGTATGGGGCAGGTCTATGGCTACACCTTC
CDR3: CASSMGQVYGYTF
D: -
V: TRBV6-5
J: TRBJ1-2
size: -

DNA: TGTGCCAGCAGTTACTCAGACACCCTTAAGACAGATACGCAGTATTTT
CDR3: CASSYSDTLKTDTQYF
D: -
V: TRBV6-5
J: TRBJ2-3
size: -

DNA: TGCGCCAGCAGCCTTCGAAGGGGCCCTAATGAAAAACTGTTTTTT
CDR3: CASSLRRGPNEKLFF
D: -
V: TRBV5-1
J: TRBJ1-4
size: -

DNA: TGCAGTGCTAGTGTACTGCGGCAGCCTCAGGGAACCTTC
CDR3: CSASVLRQPQGTF
D: -
V: TRBV20-1
J: TRBJ1-2
size: -

DNA: TGTGCCAGCAGCACAGGGACTAGCGGGAACACCGGGGAGCTGTTTTTT
CDR3: CASSTGTSGNTGELFF
D: TRBD2
V: TRBV9
J: TRBJ2-2
size: once

DNA: TGTGCCAGCAGCGTGGAGACAGGGAGGCAAGAGACCCAGTACTTC
CDR3: CASSVETGRQETQYF
D: -
V: TRBV9
J: TRBJ2-5
size: -

DNA: TGTGCCAGCACAACGCTGGGGGGGGCAGGCGAGCAGTACTTC
CDR3: CASTTLGGAGEQYF
D: -
V: TRBV3-1/TRBV3-2
J: TRBJ2-7
size: -

DNA: TGTGCCAGCAGTTTATCCGGACTAGCGGGAGGCTACGAGCAGTACTTC
CDR3: CASSLSGLAGGYEQYF
D: TRBD2
V: TRBV28
J: TRBJ2-7
size: -

DNA: TGTGCCAGCAGCCAAGGGGGAGATCAGCCCCAGCATTTT
CDR3: CASSQGGDQPQHF
D: -
V: TRBV4-2
J: TRBJ1-5
size: -

DNA: TGCGCCAGCAGCCCACTGACTAGCGGGAGTGGTCAGTTCTTC
CDR3: CASSPLTSGSGQFF
D: TRBD2
V: TRBV4-1
J: TRBJ2-1
size: -

DNA: TGCGCCAGCAGCCAAGCCATGACAGGGTCCGGTGGCTACACCTTC
CDR3: CASSQAMTGSGGYTF
D: TRBD1
V: TRBV4-1
J: TRBJ1-2
size: -

DNA: TGTGCCACCAGCAGAGATGGTGGGCAGGTTGTTTTGAAGACCCAGTACTTC
CDR3: CATSRDGGQVVLKTQYF
D: -
V: TRBV15
J: TRBJ2-5
size: -

DNA: TGTGCCAGCAGCCCCTGGACAGGCTATGGCTACACCTTC
CDR3: CASSPWTGYGYTF
D: TRBD1
V: TRBV3-1/TRBV3-2
J: TRBJ1-2
size: -

DNA: TGTGCCAGTAGTATCTACCCAGGGGGCTATGGCTACACCTTC
CDR3: CASSIYPGGYGYTF
D: TRBD1
V: TRBV19
J: TRBJ1-2
size: few

DNA: TGTGCCAGTAGTAGGCTAGGACAGAGCACAGATACGCAGTATTTT
CDR3: CASSRLGQSTDTQYF
D: -
V: TRBV19
J: TRBJ2-3
size: -

DNA: TGTGCCAGCAGCCAAGATTTGAGTACTGAGCAGTACTTC
CDR3: CASSQDLSTEQYF
D: -
V: TRBV14
J: TRBJ2-7
size: -

DNA: TGTGCCAGCAGCTTAATGGAGAGGGAGACCCAGTACTTC
CDR3: CASSLMERETQYF
D: -
V: TRBV7-9
J: TRBJ2-5
size: few

DNA: TGTGCCGCTCAGACCTCGGGGTATCAGCCCCAGCATTTT
CDR3: CAAQTSGYQPQHF
D: -
V: TRBV6-5
J: TRBJ1-5
size: -

DNA: TGTGCCAGTAGTATAGATCGGGGGGCTCTCGGCTACACCTTC
CDR3: CASSIDRGALGYTF
D: -
V: TRBV19
J: TRBJ1-2
size: -

DNA: TGTGCCAGCAGTGAGACAGGTTCGAACACTGAAGCTTTCTTT
CDR3: CASSETGSNTEAFF
D: -
V: TRBV2
J: TRBJ1-1
size: -

DNA: TGTGCCAGCAGCCCGACAGGCTACGAGCAGTACTTC
CDR3: CASSPTGYEQYF
D: -
V: TRBV3-1/TRBV3-2
J: TRBJ2-7
size: -

DNA: TGTGCCAGCAGCCCTATTCTTCAGCGGGGCCAAGAGACCCAGTACTTC
CDR3: CASSPILQRGQETQYF
D: TRBD2
V: TRBV7-9
J: TRBJ2-5
size: -

DNA: TGTGCCAGCAGCCAAGATCTGGGAGGGTTGGACGAGCAGTACTTC
CDR3: CASSQDLGGLDEQYF
D: TRBD2
V: TRBV3-1/TRBV3-2
J: TRBJ2-7
size: -

DNA: TGTGCCAGCCGTCGGGGGGGTCGGGAGACCCAGTACTTC
CDR3: CASRRGGRETQYF
D: TRBD2
V: TRBV6-5
J: TRBJ2-5
size: once

DNA: TGTGCCAGCACTCCCGGGACACAAGAGACCCAGTACTTC
CDR3: CASTPGTQETQYF
D: -
V: TRBV6-5
J: TRBJ2-5
size: many

DNA: TGTGCCAGTAGTCAATCCCCAGGGGCGTCTGGCTACACCTTC
CDR3: CASSQSPGASGYTF
D: -
V: TRBV19
J: TRBJ1-2
size: -

DNA: TGTGCCAGCAGCCCAACAGTGAACACTGAAGCTTTCTTT
CDR3: CASSPTVNTEAFF
D: -
V: TRBV11-3
J: TRBJ1-1
size: -

DNA: TGTGCCAGCAGCTTATTGGACAGTTTGTGGTCCGGGGAGCTGTTTTTT
CDR3: CASSLLDSLWSGELFF
D: -
V: TRBV5-8
J: TRBJ2-2
size: -

DNA: TGTGCCAGCAGCTTAGAGGTGGGCACCCCGCAGTATTTT
CDR3: CASSLEVGTPQYF
D: -
V: TRBV7-9
J: TRBJ2-3
size: -

DNA: TGTGCCAGCAGCCCTGACTTCAATGAGCAGTTCTTC
CDR3: CASSPDFNEQFF
D: -
V: TRBV12-3/TRBV12-4
J: TRBJ2-1
size: -

DNA: TGTGCCAGCAGTGAAATTTTCCGGCGCGGGAGAGCTTCGAACACCGGGGAGCTGTTTTTT
CDR3: CASSEIFRRGRASNTGELFF
D: TRBD2
V: TRBV6-4
J: TRBJ2-2
size: -

DNA: TGTGCCTGGAGTCCGACTACTAGCGGGAACGAGCAGTACTTC
CDR3: CAWSPTTSGNEQYF
D: TRBD2
V: TRBV30
J: TRBJ2-7
size: few

DNA: TGTGCCAGCAGTGAATTGGATCGGGATAATCAGCCCCAGCATTTT
CDR3: CASSELDRDNQPQHF
D: -
V: TRBV6-1
J: TRBJ1-5
size: -

DNA: TGTGCTAGTGGTCCCTCCGGGACAGCTAACTATGGCTACACCTTC
CDR3: CASGPSGTANYGYTF
D: TRBD1
V: TRBV12-5
J: TRBJ1-2
size: once

DNA: TGTGCCAGCAGTTTTTGGGCAGACGCTACCTACGAGCAGTACTTC
CDR3: CASSFWADATYEQYF
D: -
V: TRBV28
J: TRBJ2-7
size: -

DNA: TGTGCCAGCAAATTACCCGGGACAGGGGTCGAGCAGTACTTC
CDR3: CASKLPGTGVEQYF
D: TRBD1
V: TRBV28
J: TRBJ2-7
size: -

DNA: TGTGCCAGCAGCTTGGGTCCAGGGTCGGAGACCCAGTACTTC
CDR3: CASSLGPGSETQYF
D: -
V: TRBV11-2
J: TRBJ2-5
size: -

DNA: TGTGCCACGGGATCAAATTCGTACTATGGCTACACCTTC
CDR3: CATGSNSYYGYTF
D: -
V: TRBV6-5
J: TRBJ1-2
size: -

DNA: TGTGCCAGCTCACCACCGGCAGGGCACTCTGGAAACACCATATATTTT
CDR3: CASSPPAGHSGNTIYF
D: -
V: TRBV18
J: TRBJ1-3
size: -

DNA: TGTGCCAGCAGTGTACTAGCGGGGGTGTCCTACGAGCAGTACTTC
CDR3: CASSVLAGVSYEQYF
D: TRBD2
V: TRBV5-6
J: TRBJ2-7
size: -

DNA: TGTGCCAGCAGTTACGCAGGTAACTACGAGCAGTACTTC
CDR3: CASSYAGNYEQYF
D: -
V: TRBV12-3/TRBV12-4
J: TRBJ2-7
size: -

DNA: TGTGCCAGCAGTGAAGCGGGGGGCGGCTCAGATACGCAGTATTTT
CDR3: CASSEAGGGSDTQYF
D: TRBD2
V: TRBV6-4
J: TRBJ2-3
size: few

DNA: TGTGCCAGCAGCACGGGTTTCAATCAGCCCCAGCATTTT
CDR3: CASSTGFNQPQHF
D: -
V: TRBV28
J: TRBJ1-5
size: once

DNA: TGTGCCTGGAGTGATTCATGGACAGGGAGATCACCCCTCCACTTT
CDR3: CAWSDSWTGRSPLHF
D: TRBD1
V: TRBV30
J: TRBJ1-6
size: -

DNA: TGTGCCAGCAGCAAGACTAGCGGGGGGACGGTTGGCACCGGGGAGCTGTTTTTT
CDR3: CASSKTSGGTVGTGELFF
D: TRBD2
V: TRBV5-4
J: TRBJ2-2
size: -

DNA: TGTGCCAGCAGCTTAGGCCCGACAGGGGCGGAAGCTTTCTTT
CDR3: CASSLGPTGAEAFF
D: TRBD1
V: TRBV11-2
J: TRBJ1-1
size: -

DNA: TGCAGTGCTACAGGGGTGAAGGGCTACACCTTC
CDR3: CSATGVKGYTF
D: -
V: TRBV20-1
J: TRBJ1-2
size: -

DNA: TGTGCCAGCATGGCCAGGTGGGCCGGGGAGCTGTTTTTT
CDR3: CASMARWAGELFF
D: -
V: TRBV25-1
J: TRBJ2-2
size: -